One and the same sample provided the 3 T cell receptor beta chains below, sequenced in a study of T-cell reconstitution after alpha-beta-depleted transplantation in children. Preparation of the TCRbeta library involved a method that used unique molecular identifiers. From the PCR reads, TCRdb called clonotypes with MiXCR, one entry per CDR3 protein. Of just under 550,000 distinct CDR3 sequences in the sample, around 16% are singletons; the top ten hold around 3.3%. The starting material was PBMCs from the stem cell graft donor, obtained from the stem cell graft. The receptors were sampled from a human donor who donated a stem cell graft to a child with acute lymphoblastic leukemia.

This clonotype showed up just a few times. At one of its ends the junction is not consistent with the germline gene, which may arise from a read error. CDR3: CSASTSGRGGQGF. The CDR3 DNA is TGCAGTGCTAGCACTAGCGGGAGAGGGGGGCAAGGCTTC. V is TRBV20-1 and J is TRBJ2-4, with TRBD2 matching 11 bases. CDR1 and CDR2 from the germline V gene are DFQATT and SNEGSKA (reference sequence). There are 13 residues in the CDR3.

The sample holds many counts of this clonotype. The rearrangement joins TRBV27 to TRBJ1-5, with D possibly being TRBD1 (5 bases). The CDR3 contains 13 residues. CDR1 is MNHEY and CDR2 is SMNVEV in the germline V gene (reference sequence). Deletions cut 2 bases from V and 7 bases from J, with 9 bases between. The CDR3 protein is CASSLRGSQPQHF. CDR3 DNA sequence: TGTGCCAGCAGTTTAAGGGGAAGCCAGCCCCAGCATTTT.

The chain links TRBV11-1 to TRBJ2-6; 10 nucleotides align to TRBD2. The CDR3 is 19 amino acids. Germline V gene sequence: CDR1 SGHAT, CDR2 FQDESV (reference sequence). With V trimmed by 5 bases and J by 0 bases, 10 bases remained unmatched. The CDR3 loop reads CASSGRPSGSLSGANVLTF. The CDR3 DNA sequence: TGTGCCAGCAGCGGACGCCCTAGCGGGAGCCTCTCTGGGGCCAACGTCCTGACTTTC.